This T cell receptor (beta chain) was identified in a study of cytomegalovirus exposure and HLA in healthy donors. Remarks on this clone: The antigen remains unidentified.

Use of 60 Vbeta and 13 Jbeta primers characterized the PCR. Only in-frame clones appear in the TCRdb table, and some are missing; sequencing was by immunoSEQ multiplex PCR. This specimen shows 60,000 or so clones; the ten leading clones hold 8.9%. Study-level results: Cytomegalovirus status was reportedly diagnosed by the classifier with high specificity and sensitivity. In an earlier analysis, in around 590 donors, most V segments appeared productive either ~87% or ~30% of the time. Accurate HLA-A and HLA-B prediction from TCR beta sequences was reported for most subjects. Several of the most significant clusters appeared linked to common viral pathogens, based on a later analysis.

The source material was PBMCs. This TCR derives from a man aged 45-65 years in good health and CMV-seropositive.

The CDR3 DNA is TGTGCCAGCAGTCCTTCCTCGGGCGGGAGGACCTACGAGCAGTACTTC. Protein sequence: CASSPSSGGRTYEQYF. The rearrangement uses TRBV6-6 and TRBJ2-7; 8 bases agree with TRBD2. Germline-derived CDR1 and CDR2 are MNHNY and SVGAGI (reference sequence). This CDR3 spans 16 amino acids. V gave up 5 bases and J gave up 2 bases; unmatched junction bases: 11.